The clone carrying this TCR beta chain has only a few counts. Germline V lookup: CDR1 KGHSH, CDR2 LQKENI. The V gene lost 6 bases and the J gene lost 9 bases, with 12 bases spanning the gap. The CDR3 has 12 amino acids. This sample was included in a study of blood T cell repertoires in COVID-19. Looking at the study overall: Material from acute and convalescent COVID-19 was sourced from the United States, Italy and Spain. T cells, B-cell-depleted T cells, or PBMCs provided the cDNA or gDNA that served as material.

Source study methods: Amplifying reference gene primers gave estimates of nucleated cell counts. Repertoires were generated with immunoSEQ multiplex PCR, while TCRdb's copy carries only in-frame clones and drops some. Clone size and V and J calls were adopted from that table, with D and trimming inferred from the DNA. Altogether under 35,000 clones are present, 88% being singletons, with the ten largest covering roughly an eighth. Material: peripheral blood. This receptor was identified in a human donor with active COVID-19. The donor label of this sample is uncertain. This rearrangement joins TRBV18 to TRBJ1-5; TRBD1 is a possible D gene (5 bases). The chain's CDR3 is CASSNRGGPQHF. CDR3 DNA sequence: TGTGCCAGCTCCAACCGGGGGGGGCCCCAGCATTTT.